This T cell receptor (beta chain) was captured in a study of Ad26.COV2.S vaccination and SARS-CoV-2 variants. Study context: Ad26.COV2.S given intramuscularly, once or twice 56 days apart. Study results and caveats: The analyses of TCR breadth and depth may have understated the size of total T cell responses. Ad26.COV2.S recipients had broader spike-specific TCRs (P = 0.0014).

The data were produced by immunoSEQ multiplex PCR, yet TCRdb's version contains in-frame clones alone and is incomplete. The table includes around 320,000 clones, roughly 84% detected once. This clone turned up a few times. Its cognate antigen is unknown. Treatment of the sample: 19 received Ad26.COV2.S at low or high dose, single or two shots; about 5 received placebo; per-sample allocation not given. Collection of samples fell on day 63 after the first vaccine or placebo injection. This sequence originates from a person aged 18-65 years who received the Ad26.COV2.S COVID-19 vaccine or a placebo. Sample: peripheral blood, taken in a trial of Ad26.COV2.S vaccine versus placebo.

CDR3: CASSAFRTERNQPQHF. CDR3 sequence (DNA): TGTGCCAGCAGTGCTTTCCGGACAGAGAGAAATCAGCCCCAGCATTTT. The rearrangement joins TRBV2 to TRBJ1-5, with D possibly TRBD1 on 6 matching bases. Germline V CDR1 and CDR2: SNHLY, FYNNEI. This CDR3 has 16 amino acids. The V gene lost 4 bases and the J gene lost 4 bases, with 17 bases spanning the gap.